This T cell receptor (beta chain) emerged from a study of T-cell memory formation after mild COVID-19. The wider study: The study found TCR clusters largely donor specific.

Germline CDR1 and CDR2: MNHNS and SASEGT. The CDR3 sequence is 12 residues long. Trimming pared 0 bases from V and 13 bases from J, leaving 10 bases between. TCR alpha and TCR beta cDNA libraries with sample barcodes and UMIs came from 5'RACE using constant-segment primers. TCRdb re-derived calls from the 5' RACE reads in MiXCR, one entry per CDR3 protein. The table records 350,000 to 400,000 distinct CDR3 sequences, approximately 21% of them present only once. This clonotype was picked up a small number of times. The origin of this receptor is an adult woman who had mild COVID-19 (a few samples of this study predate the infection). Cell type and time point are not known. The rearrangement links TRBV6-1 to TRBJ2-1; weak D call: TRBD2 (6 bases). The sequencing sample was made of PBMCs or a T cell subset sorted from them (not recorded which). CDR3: CASSEARGVQFF. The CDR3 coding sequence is TGTGCCAGCAGTGAAGCGCGCGGGGTTCAGTTCTTC.